Presented here are 22 T cell receptor beta chains from one specimen sequenced in a study of blood T cell repertoires in COVID-19. Here immunoSEQ multiplex PCR was the method, and the copy in TCRdb shows in-frame clones only, minus some. This table has roughly 190,000 clones, 80% to 90% appearing once. Source material: peripheral blood. These receptors originate from a human donor in a cohort sampled during active COVID-19.

The rearrangement links TRBV28 to TRBJ1-6; 9 bases align to TRBD1. CDR1 is MDHEN and CDR2 is SYDVKM in the germline V gene. CDR3 length: 16 amino acids. V shed 7 bases and J 10 bases; nucleotides not matched to a gene: 14. The CDR3 region has the DNA TGTGCCAGCACCACACCGGGACAGGGCTCGGGATCACCCCTCCACTTT. This gives the protein CASTTPGQGSGSPLHF.

V and J are TRBV5-8 and TRBJ2-7, with D possibly TRBD1 on 5 matching bases. Germline V lookup: CDR1 SGHTS, CDR2 YDEGEE. V was clipped by 0 bases and J by 3 bases, with 13 bases between them. The CDR3 consists of 15 residues. This CDR3 reads CASSLGPSGHYEQYF. The CDR3 DNA follows: TGTGCCAGCAGCTTGGGCCCTTCAGGGCACTACGAGCAGTACTTC. Full variable domain (outside the CDR3, taken from reference TRBV5-8 and TRBJ2-7): EAGVTQSPTHLIKTRGQQATLRCSPISGHTSVYWYQQALGLGLQFLLWYDEGEERNRGNFPPRFSGRQFPNYSSELNVNALELEDSALYLCASSLGPSGHYEQYFGPGTRLTVT.

The chain couples TRBV5-4 to TRBJ2-3; no clear D gene. The CDR3 has 13 residues. Germline CDR1 reads SGHNT; CDR2 reads YYREEE (reference sequence). V shed 0 bases and J shed 2 bases, with 4 bases lying between them. CDR3 DNA: TGTGCCAGCAGCTTGGCCTTCACAGATACGCAGTATTTT. This codes for CASSLAFTDTQYF.

This chain links TRBV24-1 with TRBJ1-2, with TRBD1 matching over 7 bases. This CDR3 is 13 amino acids long. The germline V gene encodes CDR1 KGHDR and CDR2 SFDVKD. Germline trimming cut 7 bases from V and 1 base from J; bases unmatched to any gene: 2. CDR3 loop: CATRAGGNYGYTF. The CDR3 bases are TGTGCCACCAGGGCAGGGGGTAACTATGGCTACACCTTC.

V is TRBV27 and J is TRBJ2-3; TRBD2 agrees at 13 bases. Germline V gene lookup returns CDR1 MNHEY and CDR2 SMNVEV (reference sequence). Trimming cost V 5 bases and J 8 bases; bases outside gene matches: 19. The CDR3 contains 19 residues. The CDR3 here is CASSAQIWTSGGPAGTQYF. The CDR3 DNA reads as TGTGCCAGCAGTGCGCAAATTTGGACTAGCGGGGGACCAGCGGGTACGCAGTATTTT.

The genes are TRBV5-1 and TRBJ2-2, with TRBD2 identical over 13 bases. The ends lost 4 bases at V and 6 bases at J; junction bases unmatched: 6. Germline V gene data show CDR1 as SGHRS and CDR2 as YFSETQ. The CDR3 covers 16 residues. The CDR3 nucleotides are TGCGCCAGCAGCCCAGGACTAGCGGGAGAGCCCGGGGAGCTGTTTTTT. Amino acids: CASSPGLAGEPGELFF.

Details on this clone: Germline and junction disagree at one end, which may indicate a read error. This chain joins TRBV5-1 and TRBJ2-6, with TRBD2 as a possible D gene (6 bases). Germline V lookup: CDR1 SGHRS, CDR2 YFSETQ. There are 15 residues in the CDR3. The CDR3 region has the DNA TGCACCAGCAGAGCAATAGCGGCTGGGGCCAACGTCCTGACTTTC. Residues: CTSRAIAAGANVLTF.

The CDR3 reads CASSLTRGSQETQYF. The CDR3 DNA follows: TGTGCCAGCAGTTTGACGCGGGGGAGTCAAGAGACCCAGTACTTC. J is TRBJ2-5 and V is TRBV27, with TRBD2 matching over 7 bases. CDR1 is MNHEY and CDR2 is SMNVEV in the germline V gene (reference sequence). The CDR3 totals 15 residues. V was clipped by 3 bases and J by 2 bases; unmatched bases: 6.

V and J are TRBV27 and TRBJ2-7; TRBD1 matches 8 bases. The germline gives CDR1 MNHEY, CDR2 SMNVEV (reference sequence). CDR3 length equals 14 residues. V lost 6 bases to trimming and J lost 9 bases; unmatched junction nucleotides: 13. The CDR3 nucleotides are TGTGCCAGCAGACTGAATTTGGACAGGGCGGCGCAGTACTTC. Its translation is CASRLNLDRAAQYF.

The chain has TRBV10-3 and TRBJ1-1, with no clear D. Trimming took 5 bases from V and 11 from J, leaving 12 bases between them. The CDR3 has 11 amino acids. Germline CDR1 reads ENHRY; CDR2 reads SYGVKD. CDR3 residues: CAISSVLEAFF. The CDR3 nucleotides are TGTGCCATCAGTTCTGTTCTTGAGGCTTTCTTT.

This clone was detected a few times. V is TRBV6-5 and J is TRBJ2-3; 9 bases are shared with TRBD2. The CDR3 is made up of 15 amino acids. The V gene end was trimmed by 5 bases and the J gene end by 4 bases; junction bases not matched to a gene: 7. The germline CDR1 and CDR2 sequences are MNHEY and SVGAGI. The CDR3 DNA reads as TGTGCCAGCAGTAGTATAGCGGGGGTACCAGATACGCAGTATTTT. Residues: CASSSIAGVPDTQYF.

The chain employs TRBV6-5 and TRBJ1-1, with unresolved D. Germline-derived CDR1 and CDR2 are MNHEY and SVGAGI. This CDR3 region has 13 residues. Trimming removed 8 bases at V and 6 bases at J, with 16 bases between. CDR3 sequence (DNA): TGTGCCAGCGCAGGATTTTTTTCGGCTGAAGCTTTCTTT. Translation: CASAGFFSAEAFF.

The V and J genes are TRBV18 and TRBJ1-3, with TRBD1 matching 9 bases. J lost 4 bases, V lost 1 base, and 5 bases had no gene match. Germline V gene sequence: CDR1 KGHSH, CDR2 LQKENI. The CDR3 covers 16 residues. This CDR3 reads CASSPQQGAGGNTIYF. The CDR3 nucleotides read TGTGCCAGCTCACCACAACAGGGGGCCGGCGGAAACACCATATATTTT.

This rearrangement joins TRBV6-5 to TRBJ1-1; 9 bases align to TRBD1. The CDR3 consists of 15 residues. Trimming removed 5 bases from V and 10 bases from J; junction bases left unmatched: 14. Germline loops: CDR1 MNHEY, CDR2 SVGAGI. CDR3 in amino acids: CASSQPGTGNGGAFF. The CDR3 DNA reads as TGTGCCAGCAGTCAGCCGGGGACAGGGAACGGCGGAGCTTTCTTT.

This chain connects TRBV14 to TRBJ1-4; perhaps TRBD1 as D (5 bases). The CDR3 extends over 15 amino acids. Germline CDR1 and CDR2: SGHDN and FVKESK. Trimming removed 4 bases from V and 0 bases from J, with 9 bases in between. The CDR3: CASSRQGTTNEKLFF. The DNA for the CDR3 is TGTGCCAGCAGCCGGCAGGGAACAACTAATGAAAAACTGTTTTTT.

The gene calls are TRBV3-1 (or the pseudogene TRBV3-2) and TRBJ2-3; no definite D call. Per the germline V gene, CDR1 is LGHDT and CDR2 is YNNKEL (reference sequence). Trimming stripped 5 bases from V and 2 bases from J, with 5 bases between. The CDR3 totals 12 residues. CDR3 sequence (DNA): TGTGCCAGCAGCTTCTCCACAGATACGCAGTATTTT. This sequence encodes CASSFSTDTQYF.

V usage is TRBV14 and J usage is TRBJ1-3; maybe TRBD1 (5 bases). Germline V CDR1 and CDR2: SGHDN, FVKESK. The CDR3 contains 16 residues. V dropped 4 bases and J dropped 8 bases, with 21 bases sitting between them. In DNA, the CDR3 is TGTGCCAGCAGCCGCGGGGGGGACGCCCGTTTGGACACCATATATTTT. As protein: CASSRGGDARLDTIYF.

The CDR3 coding sequence is TGTGCCAGCAGCCCACGGGCAGGGGACGGCTACACCTTC. Translating gives CASSPRAGDGYTF. The chain recombines TRBV7-9 with TRBJ1-2; weak D call: TRBD1 (6 bases). V lost 5 bases and J 8 bases, leaving 15 bases between the germline ends. The CDR3 spans 13 residues. CDR1 and CDR2 from the germline V gene are SEHNR and FQNEAQ (reference sequence).

V and J are TRBV18 and TRBJ2-2; the D is unclear. Germline-derived CDR1 and CDR2 are KGHSH and LQKENI. V lost 5 bases and J lost 0, with 13 bases in between. The CDR3 spans 16 residues. In nucleotides, the CDR3 is TGTGCCAGCTCAGCCTTGCAGGCCTCGAACACCGGGGAGCTGTTTTTT. Translated: CASSALQASNTGELFF.

The chain is built from TRBV4-1 and TRBJ2-5, with 13 bases lining up with TRBD2. Germline V gene sequence: CDR1 MGHRA, CDR2 YSYEKL. The CDR3 runs 20 residues. V was pared by 3 bases and J by 4 bases, with 17 bases of the junction left unmatched. The CDR3 sequence: CASSQNYGLAGEIVLETQYF. The CDR3 DNA sequence: TGCGCCAGCAGCCAGAATTATGGACTAGCGGGAGAAATCGTGCTAGAGACCCAGTACTTC.

The chain combines TRBV28 with TRBJ2-7; 7 bases align to TRBD1. V gave up 10 bases and J gave up 0 bases; unmatched junction bases: 6. This CDR3 contains 13 residues. Germline CDR1 and CDR2: MDHEN and SYDVKM. This chain's CDR3 is CATSGQPSYEQYF. The CDR3 DNA sequence: TGTGCCACCTCGGGACAGCCCTCCTACGAGCAGTACTTC.

The rearrangement links TRBV18 to TRBJ2-1, with D unresolved. Trimming left V 3 bases short and J 5 bases short, with 11 bases between. Per germline, CDR1 KGHSH and CDR2 LQKENI. This CDR3 has 14 amino acids. CDR3 DNA: TGTGCCAGCTCACCGTCACAGACCAACAATGAGCAGTTCTTC. It encodes CASSPSQTNNEQFF.